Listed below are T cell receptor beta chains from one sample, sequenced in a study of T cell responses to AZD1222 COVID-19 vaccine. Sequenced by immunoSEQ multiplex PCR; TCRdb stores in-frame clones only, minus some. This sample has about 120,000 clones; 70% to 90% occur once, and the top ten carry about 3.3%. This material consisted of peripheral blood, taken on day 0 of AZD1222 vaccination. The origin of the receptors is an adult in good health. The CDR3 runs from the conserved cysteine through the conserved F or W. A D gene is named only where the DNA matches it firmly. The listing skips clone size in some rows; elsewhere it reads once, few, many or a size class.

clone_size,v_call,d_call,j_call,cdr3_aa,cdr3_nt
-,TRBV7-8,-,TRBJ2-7,CASSLGQGTYEQYF,TGTGCCAGCAGCTTAGGTCAGGGGACCTACGAGCAGTACTTC
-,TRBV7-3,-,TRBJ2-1,CASSPQGFNEQFF,TGTGCCAGCAGCCCTCAGGGGTTCAATGAGCAGTTCTTC
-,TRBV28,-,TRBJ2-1,CASSSWRGIRNEQFF,TGTGCCAGCAGTTCGTGGAGGGGGATCAGGAATGAGCAGTTCTTC
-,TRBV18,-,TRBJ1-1,CASSPVFAQGGTEAFF,TGTGCCAGCTCACCAGTTTTCGCACAGGGTGGCACTGAAGCTTTCTTT
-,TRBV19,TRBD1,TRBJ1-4,CAPEDRGRAEKLFF,TGTGCACCAGAAGACAGGGGGCGGGCTGAAAAACTGTTTTTT
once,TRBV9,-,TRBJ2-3,CASSVGTTDTQYF,TGTGCCAGCAGCGTCGGGACTACAGATACGCAGTATTTT
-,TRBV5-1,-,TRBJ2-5,CASSPLEGLDRAQYF,TGCGCCAGCTCCCCCCTCGAAGGTCTAGACCGGGCCCAGTACTTC
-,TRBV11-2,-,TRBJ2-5,CASSLVGGTILQETQYF,TGTGCCAGCAGCTTAGTAGGTGGGACCATTCTCCAAGAGACCCAGTACTTC
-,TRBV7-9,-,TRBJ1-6,CASTNDISYSPLHF,TGTGCCAGCACCAATGACATTTCTTATTCACCCCTCCACTTT
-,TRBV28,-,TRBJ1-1,CASSVELKPEAFF,TGTGCCAGCAGTGTGGAGTTAAAGCCTGAAGCTTTCTTT
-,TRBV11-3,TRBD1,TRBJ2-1,CASSRTGLYNEQFF,TGTGCCAGCAGTCGGACAGGACTTTACAATGAGCAGTTCTTC
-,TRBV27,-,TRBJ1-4,CASSLSSVVEKLFF,TGTGCCAGCAGTTTATCGTCGGTCGTTGAAAAACTGTTTTTT
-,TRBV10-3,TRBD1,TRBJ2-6,CAISDLGTGGTGANVLTF,TGTGCCATCAGTGACCTGGGGACAGGGGGTACTGGGGCCAACGTCCTGACTTTC
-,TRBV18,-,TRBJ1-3,CASSLIEGARSGNTIYF,TGTGCCAGCTCACTAATCGAAGGGGCTCGCTCTGGAAACACCATATATTTT
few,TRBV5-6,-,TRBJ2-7,CASSLNVLYEQYF,TGTGCCAGCAGCTTGAACGTTCTCTACGAGCAGTACTTC
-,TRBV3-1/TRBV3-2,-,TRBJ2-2,CASSQRGAGTGELFF,TGTGCCAGCAGCCAACGGGGAGCAGGCACCGGGGAGCTGTTTTTT
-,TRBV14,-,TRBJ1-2,CASSQLSSNYGYTF,TGTGCCAGCAGCCAACTTTCTTCTAACTATGGCTACACCTTC
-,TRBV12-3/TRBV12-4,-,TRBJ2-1,CASRPGLGLFF,TGTGCCAGCAGACCGGGACTGGGCCTTTTCTTC
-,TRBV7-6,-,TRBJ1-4,CASSPLGGGGNEKLFF,TGTGCCAGCAGCCCTCTTGGGGGAGGCGGTAATGAAAAACTGTTTTTT
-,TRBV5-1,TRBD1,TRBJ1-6,CASHDRDRSSYNSPLHF,TGCGCCAGCCATGACAGGGATAGGAGCTCCTATAATTCACCCCTCCACTTT
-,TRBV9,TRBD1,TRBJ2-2,CASSPRQGNTGELFF,TGTGCCAGCAGCCCGCGACAGGGGAACACCGGGGAGCTGTTTTTT
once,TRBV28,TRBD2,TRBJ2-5,CASSTSPGLAGRGATQYF,TGTGCCAGCAGCACCTCCCCGGGACTAGCGGGACGGGGCGCAACCCAGTACTTC
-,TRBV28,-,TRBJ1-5,CASSLTLNQPQHF,TGTGCCAGCAGTCTTACCCTTAATCAGCCCCAGCATTTT
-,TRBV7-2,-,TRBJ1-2,CASSLAPKNYGYTF,TGTGCCAGCAGCTTAGCTCCTAAAAACTATGGCTACACCTTC
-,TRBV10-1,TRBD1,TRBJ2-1,CVDRGLGDEQFF,TGCGTGGACAGGGGATTAGGCGATGAGCAGTTCTTC
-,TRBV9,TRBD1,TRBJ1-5,CASSAGQGAGGNQPQHF,TGTGCCAGCAGCGCGGGACAGGGGGCAGGAGGCAATCAGCCCCAGCATTTT
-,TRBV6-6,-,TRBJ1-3,CASKTSSGNTIYF,TGTGCCAGCAAAACCTCGTCCGGAAACACCATATATTTT
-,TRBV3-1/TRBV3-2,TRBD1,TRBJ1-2,CASSQGTGEHGYTF,TGTGCCAGCAGCCAAGGAACAGGGGAGCATGGCTACACCTTC
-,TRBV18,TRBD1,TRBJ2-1,CASSSLDRANEQFF,TGTGCCAGCTCATCCCTCGACAGGGCCAATGAGCAGTTCTTC
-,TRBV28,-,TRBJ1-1,CASSSGFMMNTEAFF,TGTGCCAGCAGCTCAGGGTTTATGATGAACACTGAAGCTTTCTTT
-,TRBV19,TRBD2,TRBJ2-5,CASSPRERETQYF,TGTGCCAGCTCGCCGCGGGAGAGGGAGACCCAGTACTTC
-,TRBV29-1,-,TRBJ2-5,CSVVGTQETQYF,TGCAGCGTTGTTGGGACCCAAGAGACCCAGTACTTC
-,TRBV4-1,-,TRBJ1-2,CASSQVTGRVYDGYTF,TGCGCCAGCAGCCAAGTGACGGGCAGAGTGTACGATGGCTACACCTTC
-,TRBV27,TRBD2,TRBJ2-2,CASSLWTPGGTGELFF,TGTGCCAGCAGTTTATGGACACCGGGAGGCACCGGGGAGCTGTTTTTT
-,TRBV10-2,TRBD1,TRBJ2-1,CASSEGQGRNEQFF,TGCGCCAGCAGTGAAGGACAGGGGCGCAATGAGCAGTTCTTC
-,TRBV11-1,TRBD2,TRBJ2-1,CASSLVAGNYNEQFF,TGTGCCAGCAGCTTAGTAGCGGGTAACTACAATGAGCAGTTCTTC
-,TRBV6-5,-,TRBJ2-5,CASTWGVGQETQYF,TGTGCCAGCACCTGGGGAGTAGGGCAAGAGACCCAGTACTTC
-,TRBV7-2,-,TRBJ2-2,CASGSPRSNGELFF,TGTGCCAGCGGGTCCCCTAGGAGCAACGGGGAGCTGTTTTTT
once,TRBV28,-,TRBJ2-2,CATKRVTGELFF,TGTGCCACCAAGAGAGTAACCGGGGAGCTGTTTTTT
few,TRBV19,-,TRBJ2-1,CASSTLRLVSYNEQFF,TGTGCCAGTAGTACCCTGCGGCTAGTCTCCTACAATGAGCAGTTCTTC
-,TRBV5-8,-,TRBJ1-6,CASSPRRDGNSPLHF,TGTGCCAGCAGCCCGCGCCGGGATGGGAATTCACCCCTCCACTTT
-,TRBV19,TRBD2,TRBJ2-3,CASSLRRASGDTDTQYF,TGTGCCAGTAGCCTCCGGCGGGCTAGCGGGGACACAGATACGCAGTATTTT
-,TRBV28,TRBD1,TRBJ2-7,CASSSSGTGNRYEQYF,TGTGCCAGCAGTTCCTCCGGGACAGGGAACCGCTACGAGCAGTACTTC
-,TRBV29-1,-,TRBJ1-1,CMAFRDTEAFF,TGCATGGCTTTTAGGGACACTGAAGCTTTCTTT
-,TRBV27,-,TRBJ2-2,CASSGVGGELFF,TGTGCCAGCAGTGGGGTAGGGGGGGAGCTGTTTTTT
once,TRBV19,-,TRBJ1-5,CASTPGGGQRRNQPQHF,TGTGCCAGTACTCCCGGGGGAGGACAGAGACGCAATCAGCCCCAGCATTTT
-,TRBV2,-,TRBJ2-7,CASKTGPYEQYF,TGTGCCAGCAAGACAGGACCATACGAGCAGTACTTC
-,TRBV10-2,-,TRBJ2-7,CASSESPFYEQYF,TGCGCCAGCAGTGAGTCCCCCTTCTACGAGCAGTACTTC
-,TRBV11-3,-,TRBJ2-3,CASSSSGLLTDTQYF,TGTGCCAGCAGCTCCTCGGGACTCCTCACAGATACGCAGTATTTT
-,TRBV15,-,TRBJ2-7,CATSNPDGRYEQYF,TGTGCCACCAGCAACCCGGATGGTCGCTACGAGCAGTACTTC
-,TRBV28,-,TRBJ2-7,CASSSNRRDNPYEQYF,TGTGCCAGCAGTTCCAACCGCCGGGACAACCCCTACGAGCAGTACTTC
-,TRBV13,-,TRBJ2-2,CASSSMNTGELFF,TGTGCCAGCAGCTCCATGAACACCGGGGAGCTGTTTTTT
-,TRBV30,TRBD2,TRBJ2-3,CAWVNRTGGWTDTQYF,TGTGCCTGGGTGAATCGGACGGGGGGATGGACAGATACGCAGTATTTT